This is a list of T cell receptor beta chains from one sample in a study of blood T cells in healthy people across ages. TCRdb passed the 5' RACE reads through MiXCR, listing each CDR3 protein once. In the table there are over 600,000 distinct CDR3 sequences, around 20% of which are singletons. Material: blood. All receptors come from a man between 65 and 79 years old in good health. Each CDR3 is given with its conserved first and last residue. D genes are given only for firm matches. Only some rows state a clone size, as once, few, many or a class for expanded clones.

abundance,d_gene,j_gene,v_gene,CDR3nt,CDR3aa
NA,NA,TRBJ2-3,TRBV15,TGTGCCACCAGCAGACGACCCCTGTTAACTAGCACAGATACGCAGTATTTT,CATSRRPLLTSTDTQYF
few,TRBD1,TRBJ2-7,TRBV18,TGTGCCAGCTCACCAAGGGCGGGACAGGGGGCTTCCTACGAGCAGTACTTC,CASSPRAGQGASYEQYF
once,NA,TRBJ2-1,TRBV20-1,TGCAGTGCGGAGCACAGCTCCTACAATGAGCAGTTCTTC,CSAEHSSYNEQFF
NA,NA,TRBJ1-2,TRBV7-9,TGTGCCAGCAGCTTGGAGGTCAAAAACTATGGCTACACCTTC,CASSLEVKNYGYTF
NA,TRBD1,TRBJ2-1,TRBV12-3/TRBV12-4,TGTGCCAGCATGGACAGGGTATCCGATGAGCAGTTCTTC,CASMDRVSDEQFF
NA,NA,TRBJ2-2,TRBV3-1,TGTGCCAGCAGCGACCCGGGAATCAACACCGGGGAGCTGTTTTTT,CASSDPGINTGELFF
NA,TRBD1,TRBJ2-4,TRBV7-2,TGTGCCAGCAGCTTAACGTACTGGACAGGGTTGAACATTCAGTACTTC,CASSLTYWTGLNIQYF
NA,TRBD2,TRBJ2-5,TRBV20-1,TGCAGTGCCTCACTAGCGGGGCGCGAGACCCAGTACTTC,CSASLAGRETQYF
NA,NA,TRBJ2-5,TRBV3-1,TGTGCCAGCAGCTCCCGTTCTGCCAATGGGGAGACCCAGTACTTC,CASSSRSANGETQYF
NA,NA,TRBJ1-3,TRBV25-1,TGTGCCAGTAGTACCGTTGGCTCTGGAAACACCATATATTTT,CASSTVGSGNTIYF
NA,NA,TRBJ2-5,TRBV28,TGTGCCAGCAGTTTTAAGAGGGAAACGGAGACCCAGTACTTC,CASSFKRETETQYF
NA,NA,TRBJ1-5,TRBV20-1,TGCAGTGCCCATCCGGGGCAGGTCAATCAGCCCCAGCATTTT,CSAHPGQVNQPQHF
NA,TRBD2,TRBJ2-1,TRBV10-3,TGTGCCATCAGTGTAGAGGGACTAGCGGGAGGCAATGAGCAGTTCTTC,CAISVEGLAGGNEQFF
few,TRBD2,TRBJ2-3,TRBV20-1,TGCAGTGCTAGTGGTCTAGCGGGAGCTATAACAGATACGCAGTATTTT,CSASGLAGAITDTQYF
NA,NA,TRBJ2-5,TRBV10-3,TGTGCCATCAAAACCCCGGGGGAGACCCAGTACTTC,CAIKTPGETQYF
NA,TRBD1,TRBJ2-7,TRBV20-1,TGCAGTGCTCCATCCGGGGACAGGGGGTCCTACGAGCAGTACTTC,CSAPSGDRGSYEQYF
few,TRBD1,TRBJ1-5,TRBV20-1,TGCAGTGCCAGGACAGGGGTTGATCAGCCCCAGCATTTT,CSARTGVDQPQHF
NA,NA,TRBJ1-3,TRBV15,TGTGCCACCAGCAGAGAGGCCGCCGTCTCTGGAAACACCATATATTTT,CATSREAAVSGNTIYF
NA,TRBD2,TRBJ2-7,TRBV30,TGTGCCTGGGGGACTACCTCCTACGAGCAGTACTTC,CAWGTTSYEQYF
many,NA,TRBJ2-3,TRBV7-9,TGTGCCAGCAGCTTCCCAGATACGCAGTATTTT,CASSFPDTQYF
NA,NA,TRBJ1-4,TRBV12-3/TRBV12-4,TGTGCCAGCAGTGCTAGCAAAGTGGAGAAACTGTTTTTT,CASSASKVEKLFF
NA,TRBD2,TRBJ2-7,TRBV20-1,TGCAGTGCCCTCGGCGCTAGCGGGAGGCCCCCAACCTACGAGCAGTACTTC,CSALGASGRPPTYEQYF
NA,TRBD1,TRBJ2-5,TRBV20-1,TGCAGTGCTCCGTGGACAGGGACGTCGGAGACCCAGTACTTC,CSAPWTGTSETQYF
few,TRBD2,TRBJ2-2,TRBV5-1,TGCGCCAGCAGCTTGGGCGGACTAGCGGGAGCCGGCGGGGAGCTGTTTTTT,CASSLGGLAGAGGELFF
few,NA,TRBJ1-6,TRBV14,TGTGCCAGCAGCCAAGGGTTCAGGGACTACAGCTCCTATAATTCACCCCTCCACTTT,CASSQGFRDYSSYNSPLHF
NA,TRBD2,TRBJ2-1,TRBV3-1,TGTGCCAGCAGCCAAGAGCTCCTAGCGGGAAGGAATGAGCAGTTCTTC,CASSQELLAGRNEQFF
few,TRBD1,TRBJ1-5,TRBV5-1,TGCGCCAGCAGCTTGGAAGGGGGCGGTTTGGGTCAGCCCCAGCATTTT,CASSLEGGGLGQPQHF
few,TRBD2,TRBJ2-5,TRBV20-1,TGCAGTGCCACTACGGGGGGGGAAGAGACCCAGTACTTC,CSATTGGEETQYF
many,TRBD1,TRBJ2-7,TRBV7-2,TGTGCCAGCAGCTCACGGACAGGGAGGAATAACTACGAGCAGTACTTC,CASSSRTGRNNYEQYF
many,NA,TRBJ2-1,TRBV14,TGTGCCAGCAGCCAAGATTTAGGGTGGTACAATGAGCAGTTCTTC,CASSQDLGWYNEQFF
NA,TRBD1,TRBJ1-3,TRBV29-1,TGCAGCGCCAGGACAGGGAGCTCTGGAAACACCATATATTTT,CSARTGSSGNTIYF
NA,TRBD1,TRBJ2-2,TRBV28,TGTGCCAGCAGTTTATTGGGCGGACAGGGGGCGAACACCGGGGAGCTGCTTTTT,CASSLLGGQGANTGELLF
few,NA,TRBJ2-1,TRBV20-1,TGCAGTGCTAGGGAGGGGGTGAACTCCTACAATGAGCAGTTCTTC,CSAREGVNSYNEQFF
NA,NA,TRBJ1-1,TRBV5-1,TGCGCCAGCACCCTACAGGGTTGGGACACTGAAGCTTTCTTT,CASTLQGWDTEAFF
NA,NA,TRBJ2-7,TRBV29-1,TGCAGCGTTGTTAGCGGTAGCTCCTACGAGCAGTACTTC,CSVVSGSSYEQYF
NA,NA,TRBJ2-7,TRBV7-9,TGTGCCAGCAGCTTGGACTACAGGGGTCAATACGAGCAGTACTTC,CASSLDYRGQYEQYF
few,TRBD1,TRBJ1-1,TRBV3-1,TGTGCCAGCCACCCGGGACAGGGGAACACTGAAGCTTTCTTT,CASHPGQGNTEAFF
NA,NA,TRBJ1-3,TRBV5-1,TGCGCCAGCAGCCTATCGTCAGTGAGCACTGGAAACACCATATATTTT,CASSLSSVSTGNTIYF
NA,NA,TRBJ2-7,TRBV11-2,TGTGCCAGCAGCCCCCAGGCTCCCTTCCTTCAGAGCTCCTACGAGCAGTACTTC,CASSPQAPFLQSSYEQYF
few,NA,TRBJ2-2,TRBV2,TGTGCCAGCAGTGAAGCCCCCCATTACACCGGGGAGCTGTTTTTT,CASSEAPHYTGELFF
NA,TRBD2,TRBJ2-3,TRBV20-1,TGCAGTGCTTTGCGGGAGCGGGGGGGCGCAGATACGCAGTATTTT,CSALRERGGADTQYF